The text below deals with one T cell receptor beta chain. Its antigen is unknown. Per-nucleotide qualities are absent, and no much larger clonotype sits a single base away. A second Seattle source provided samples from volunteer blood donors who had recovered from COVID-19. Each collaborating institution followed its own protocols to collect whole blood in K2EDTA tubes. For TCRbeta analysis, collaborators shipped samples as frozen whole blood, isolated PBMCs, or DNA extracted from either of those sample types. The data were obtained in a study of blood T cell repertoires in COVID-19 (dated by TCRdb to about 2020). Regarding the complete study: Collaborator samples came from the United States, Italy and Spain and covered acute and convalescent phases of COVID-19. The material from the prospective study consisted of cDNA or gDNA derived from T cells, B-cell-depleted T cells, or PBMCs. Subjects who had been exposed to COVID-19, were actively infected with it, or had recovered from it provided the deeply sampled blood TCRbeta repertoires that made up the dataset. The repertoires were released in a freely available public database meant as a resource for research on the immune response to SARS-CoV-2. The samples were drawn from two sources: the first 160 participants of the ongoing ImmuneRACE study, and approximately 1,300 subjects contributed by 6 global collaborators. Sample metadata almost always included a de-identified subject ID, COVID-19 status, age in years and sex. Where HLA class I and class II types were available, the types were taken from metadata supplied by the sample provider, not from assay-based typing.

TCRbeta CDR3 regions were amplified from genomic DNA using the immunoSEQ Assay, a bias-controlled multiplex PCR. In the source study's methods: The number of nucleated cells in each sample was estimated by amplification of reference gene primers within the assay. Sequence reads were collapsed and filtered to measure the absolute abundance of every unique TCRbeta CDR3 rearrangement. For each sample, productive Simpson clonality was calculated as the square root of Simpson's diversity index across productive rearrangements. Imported from immuneACCESS, the table was reduced by TCRdb to in-frame sequences with V and J called. These copies leave out some clones; in studies compared against another copy, an unresolved V gene accounts for under half, and the cause of the remainder is not known. V and J calls and clone size follow that table, whereas D and trimming were derived from the DNA. This sample has around 270,000 clones in its table, and roughly nine tenths of those were observed once. Together, the top ten hold under 4.5% of the sample.

The germline V end is reduced by 1 base and the J end by 0 bases; junction bases left unmatched: 4. Sequences LGHNA (CDR1) and YNFKEQ (CDR2) are obtained from the germline V gene. The CDR3 runs 17 residues from the cysteine to the phenylalanine. Only CDR3 DNA is held: 51 bases, read in frame from base 1. What the research found in general, with its limitations: How much clinical and demographic metadata was included differed by source and by participant, and the metadata was provided uncurated.

Material for sequencing was peripheral blood. Rearrangement joined TRBV4-2 to TRBJ2-3; 10 bases in between match TRBD2. This TCR came from a man between 60 and 70 years old who had recovered from COVID-19. The DNA sequence reads TGTGCCAGCAGCCAAGGCGGGACTAGCGATAGCACAGATACGCAGTATTTT. This gives the protein CASSQGGTSDSTDTQYF.